The entry below gives a single T cell receptor beta chain sequence along with its context. Antigen unknown. This CDR3 comprises 12 residues. With 7 bases removed from V and 9 bases from J, the gap between germline ends came to 12 bases. In germline, CDR1 is MGHDK, CDR2 SYGVNS. This sample was included in a study of T-cell memory formation after mild COVID-19. Study-wide points: CD8+ contracting clones occupied EMRA, while CD4+ ones occupied mainly CM and EM. CD4/CD8 balance characterized clones contracting day 15 to 85, and CD4+ skew characterized later expanders. A subset of responding clones appeared in pre-infection memory, suggesting cross-reactive memory joined.

TCRdb passed the 5' RACE reads through MiXCR, listing each CDR3 protein once. The sample lists over 10,000 distinct CDR3 sequences, roughly 14% occurring once. Sequencing was performed on PBMCs or a T cell subset sorted from them (not recorded which). The chain combines TRBV25-1 with TRBJ1-4; a weak D match, TRBD1 (5 bases). The receptor was derived from a man between 18 and 29 years old who had mild COVID-19 (a few samples of this study predate the infection). Cell type and time point are not known. This chain's CDR3 is CASTPGGKKLFF. The CDR3 DNA sequence: TGTGCCAGCACTCCTGGGGGGAAAAAACTGTTTTTT.